The subject of this entry is one T cell receptor (beta chain). This entry is derived from a study of T cells after yellow fever vaccination. TCRdb recomputed calls from the 5' RACE reads with MiXCR, one row per CDR3 protein. Of 400,000 to 450,000 distinct CDR3 sequences listed, around 20% were seen once; the top ten hold 15% to 20%. Germline CDR1 is LNHNV and CDR2 is YYDKDF (reference sequence). The J segment lost 3 bases and the V segment lost 0 bases, leaving 3 bases of the junction unmatched. The CDR3 is 17 amino acids. The TCR originated in a young man who received the YFV17D yellow fever vaccine. The chain combines TRBV15 with TRBJ2-5; TRBD2 agrees at 14 bases. This specimen was PBMCs, taken before the yellow fever booster vaccination. CDR3 residues: CATSRDRGLAGEETQYF. In nucleotides, the CDR3 is TGTGCCACCAGCAGAGATAGGGGACTAGCGGGGGAAGAGACCCAGTACTTC.